This T cell receptor (beta chain) appears in the sequencing data of a study of identifying expanded T cells in peripheral blood. The repertoire was sequenced with immunoSEQ multiplex PCR; TCRdb's copy has only in-frame clones and lacks some. The sample has 95,000 to 100,000 clones; around 88% are singletons. Germline V CDR1 and CDR2: SQVTM, ANQGSEA. The V and J ends lost 6 bases and 1 base respectively, with 15 bases between them. This CDR3 contains 14 residues. The receptor's source is a person between 18 and 69 years old in good health. V and J are TRBV29-1 and TRBJ1-2, with D maybe TRBD1 (5 bases). The material sequenced was blood. CDR3 in DNA: TGCAGCGTGCACCGGGACCTACTTAACTATGGCTACACCTTC. Residues: CSVHRDLLNYGYTF.